These T cell receptor beta chains were read from a single sample in a study of T cell repertoires in cytomegalovirus infection. TCRdb recomputed calls from the reads with MiXCR, one row per CDR3 protein. Of some 700,000 distinct CDR3 sequences listed, around 30% are singletons. No antigens are known for them. Sample: cultured PBMCs, taken from culture after CMV antigen stimulation. Receptor source: a human donor in good health (CMV status not recorded). Some clones in this sample may be carry-over from other donors' samples. The CDR3 runs from the conserved cysteine through the conserved F or W. A D gene is named only where the DNA matches it firmly. The size entry is marked missing in some rows and otherwise reads once, few, many or a size class.

j_gene: TRBJ2-3
v_gene: TRBV6-1
abundance: few
d_gene: TRBD1
CDR3nt: TGTGCCAGCAGCAAGGGACAGGGTCACGCAGATACGCAGTATTTT
CDR3aa: CASSKGQGHADTQYF

j_gene: TRBJ2-7
v_gene: TRBV2
abundance: once
d_gene: NA
CDR3nt: TGTGCCAGCAGTGACACCTCCCCAGCCTTCTTCGAGCAGTACTTC
CDR3aa: CASSDTSPAFFEQYF

j_gene: TRBJ1-1
v_gene: TRBV7-9
abundance: many
d_gene: NA
CDR3nt: TGTGCCAGCAGCCCCAACAGGGTTGGGAACACTGAAGCTTTCTTT
CDR3aa: CASSPNRVGNTEAFF

j_gene: TRBJ2-1
v_gene: TRBV28
abundance: NA
d_gene: TRBD1
CDR3nt: TGTGCCAGCAGTCGCGGGACAGGCTCCTACAATGAGCAGTTCTTC
CDR3aa: CASSRGTGSYNEQFF

j_gene: TRBJ2-1
v_gene: TRBV11-3
abundance: NA
d_gene: TRBD2
CDR3nt: TGTGCCAGCAGCTTGGGGCTAGCGGGAGCCCTCCCAGATGAGCAGTTCTTC
CDR3aa: CASSLGLAGALPDEQFF

j_gene: TRBJ1-6
v_gene: TRBV7-2
abundance: many
d_gene: NA
CDR3nt: TGTGCCAGCAGCCCCGGGGAGGGCTCACCCCTCCACTTT
CDR3aa: CASSPGEGSPLHF

j_gene: TRBJ2-1
v_gene: TRBV20-1
abundance: NA
d_gene: NA
CDR3nt: TGCAGTGCTAGCGTAGTGGCCACCTACAATGAGCAGTTCTTC
CDR3aa: CSASVVATYNEQFF

j_gene: TRBJ2-1
v_gene: TRBV7-2
abundance: NA
d_gene: NA
CDR3nt: TGTGCCAGCAGCTTAGATCTAGCCGTTGAGCAGTTCTTC
CDR3aa: CASSLDLAVEQFF

j_gene: TRBJ2-7
v_gene: TRBV12-3/TRBV12-4
abundance: many
d_gene: NA
CDR3nt: TGTGCCAGCAGTCGGGGTCCCTACGAGCAGTACTTC
CDR3aa: CASSRGPYEQYF

j_gene: TRBJ2-3
v_gene: TRBV11-1
abundance: NA
d_gene: NA
CDR3nt: TGTGCCAGCAGTCTTGAGCGGCCCGGAGCAGATACGCAGTATTTT
CDR3aa: CASSLERPGADTQYF

j_gene: TRBJ1-5
v_gene: TRBV27
abundance: few
d_gene: NA
CDR3nt: TGTGCCAGCAGTCTCAACAGGTCCAATCAGCCCCAGCATTTT
CDR3aa: CASSLNRSNQPQHF

j_gene: TRBJ1-5
v_gene: TRBV12-3/TRBV12-4
abundance: NA
d_gene: NA
CDR3nt: TGTGCCAGCAGTCGAGGCGCCCGAAATCAGCCCCAGCATTTT
CDR3aa: CASSRGARNQPQHF

j_gene: TRBJ2-1
v_gene: TRBV27
abundance: NA
d_gene: NA
CDR3nt: TGTGCCAGCAGTTCGCGGATGCACAATGAGCAGTTCTTC
CDR3aa: CASSSRMHNEQFF

j_gene: TRBJ2-5
v_gene: TRBV5-4
abundance: NA
d_gene: NA
CDR3nt: TGTGCCAGCAGCCGCGGCGGTGCCTTAGAGACCCAGTACTTC
CDR3aa: CASSRGGALETQYF

j_gene: TRBJ2-2
v_gene: TRBV6-1
abundance: many
d_gene: NA
CDR3nt: TGTGCCAGCGCCCGCCCGCAGGTCCATACCGGGGAGCTGTTTTTT
CDR3aa: CASARPQVHTGELFF

j_gene: TRBJ2-7
v_gene: TRBV7-9
abundance: few
d_gene: TRBD1
CDR3nt: TGTGCCAGCAGCTTGACAGGGGCCAACTCCTACGAGCAGTACTTC
CDR3aa: CASSLTGANSYEQYF

j_gene: TRBJ2-2
v_gene: TRBV20-1
abundance: NA
d_gene: TRBD2
CDR3nt: TGCAGTGCTAGGTCTAGCGGGAGGGCCGGGGAGCTGTTTTTT
CDR3aa: CSARSSGRAGELFF

j_gene: TRBJ1-5
v_gene: TRBV7-2
abundance: many
d_gene: NA
CDR3nt: TGTGCCAGCAGCGACGGTAATAGCAATCAGCCCCAGCATTTT
CDR3aa: CASSDGNSNQPQHF

j_gene: TRBJ2-4
v_gene: TRBV6-6
abundance: few
d_gene: TRBD2
CDR3nt: TGTGCCAGCACCCAAACTAGCGGGAGGTTTCTAGCCAAAAACATTCAGTACTTC
CDR3aa: CASTQTSGRFLAKNIQYF

j_gene: TRBJ2-3
v_gene: TRBV4-1
abundance: NA
d_gene: NA
CDR3nt: TGCGCCAGCAGCCAAGTAAATGCAGGGGCCCTCACAGATACGCAGTATTTT
CDR3aa: CASSQVNAGALTDTQYF

j_gene: TRBJ2-1
v_gene: TRBV28
abundance: few
d_gene: TRBD2
CDR3nt: TGTGCCAGCAGTTTACGGACTAGCGAAGTCTTTGGGCAGTTCTTC
CDR3aa: CASSLRTSEVFGQFF

j_gene: TRBJ2-3
v_gene: TRBV7-9
abundance: NA
d_gene: NA
CDR3nt: TGTGCCAGCGGTTTGGTAAAGGATACGCAGTATTTT
CDR3aa: CASGLVKDTQYF

j_gene: TRBJ2-1
v_gene: TRBV5-1
abundance: NA
d_gene: NA
CDR3nt: TGCGCCAGCAGCGGTGAGGGGCCTCCCTACAATGAGCAGTTCTTC
CDR3aa: CASSGEGPPYNEQFF

j_gene: TRBJ1-1
v_gene: TRBV12-3/TRBV12-4
abundance: few
d_gene: TRBD1
CDR3nt: TGTGCCAGCAGTTGGGACAGGGAGGGAAGAATGAACACTGAAGCTTTCTTT
CDR3aa: CASSWDREGRMNTEAFF

j_gene: TRBJ2-3
v_gene: TRBV20-1
abundance: NA
d_gene: TRBD2
CDR3nt: TGCAGTGCTAGAATGACTGACGTGCGGGAGGGGACCACAGATACGCAGTATTTT
CDR3aa: CSARMTDVREGTTDTQYF

j_gene: TRBJ2-5
v_gene: TRBV20-1
abundance: NA
d_gene: NA
CDR3nt: TGCAGTGCTAGGTGGTCTTCCGAGACCCAGTACTTC
CDR3aa: CSARWSSETQYF

j_gene: TRBJ1-6
v_gene: TRBV6-2/TRBV6-3
abundance: NA
d_gene: NA
CDR3nt: TGTGCCAGCAGTTTCAGGACAAATTCACCCCTCCACTTT
CDR3aa: CASSFRTNSPLHF

j_gene: TRBJ2-1
v_gene: TRBV6-2/TRBV6-3
abundance: many
d_gene: TRBD2
CDR3nt: TGTGCCAGCAGTTCCCCTACTAGCGGGAGGGCCAGGAATGAGCAGTTCTTC
CDR3aa: CASSSPTSGRARNEQFF

j_gene: TRBJ2-5
v_gene: TRBV4-1
abundance: few
d_gene: NA
CDR3nt: TGCGCCAGCAGCCAAAACACTGGGCGGGAGACCCAGTACTTC
CDR3aa: CASSQNTGRETQYF

j_gene: TRBJ2-5
v_gene: TRBV28
abundance: NA
d_gene: TRBD2
CDR3nt: TGTGCCAGCAGCCCCCAGGAGGGACTAGGTGTCGAGACCCAGTACTTC
CDR3aa: CASSPQEGLGVETQYF

j_gene: TRBJ2-7
v_gene: TRBV29-1
abundance: few
d_gene: TRBD1
CDR3nt: TGCAGCGCCCGGGACAGGTTGACTTACGAGCAGTACTTC
CDR3aa: CSARDRLTYEQYF

j_gene: TRBJ2-4
v_gene: TRBV7-9
abundance: few
d_gene: NA
CDR3nt: TGTGCCAGCAGCCGTGGGACTCCCCCGAGGAACATTCAGTACTTC
CDR3aa: CASSRGTPPRNIQYF

j_gene: TRBJ2-7
v_gene: TRBV12-3/TRBV12-4
abundance: many
d_gene: NA
CDR3nt: TGTGCCAGCAGTTTTTCCCATCGCAACTACGAGCAGTACTTC
CDR3aa: CASSFSHRNYEQYF

j_gene: TRBJ1-5
v_gene: TRBV2
abundance: NA
d_gene: NA
CDR3nt: TGTGCCAGCAGTGCCAATGGAGGCACGCAGCCCCAGCATTTT
CDR3aa: CASSANGGTQPQHF

j_gene: TRBJ2-7
v_gene: TRBV11-2
abundance: once
d_gene: NA
CDR3nt: TGTGCCAGCAGCTCCGGGGGCCCCGGGGGATACTACGAGCAGTACTTC
CDR3aa: CASSSGGPGGYYEQYF

j_gene: TRBJ1-2
v_gene: TRBV4-3
abundance: NA
d_gene: NA
CDR3nt: TGCGCCAGCAGCCAAGACCCAAGCCTTGGGTATGGCTACACCTTC
CDR3aa: CASSQDPSLGYGYTF

j_gene: TRBJ2-1
v_gene: TRBV7-2
abundance: many
d_gene: NA
CDR3nt: TGTGCCAGCACTCGTAGCGGTCCCATTGGGCATGAGCAGTTCTTC
CDR3aa: CASTRSGPIGHEQFF

j_gene: TRBJ2-5
v_gene: TRBV6-5
abundance: few
d_gene: NA
CDR3nt: TGTGCCAGCAGTTACTCGTTACCCACACCTAGGGAGACCCAGTACTTC
CDR3aa: CASSYSLPTPRETQYF

j_gene: TRBJ1-6
v_gene: TRBV12-3/TRBV12-4
abundance: few
d_gene: TRBD1
CDR3nt: TGTGCCAGCAGTCCTGGGACAGGGGCTTCACCCCTCCACTTT
CDR3aa: CASSPGTGASPLHF

j_gene: TRBJ2-3
v_gene: TRBV12-3/TRBV12-4
abundance: few
d_gene: TRBD2
CDR3nt: TGTGCCAGCACCAAATCCCTTTTCAGGGACTACACAGATACGCAGTATTTT
CDR3aa: CASTKSLFRDYTDTQYF

j_gene: TRBJ1-5
v_gene: TRBV27
abundance: NA
d_gene: NA
CDR3nt: TGTGCCAGCAGTCCGACAGACCCCAATCAGCCCCAGCATTTT
CDR3aa: CASSPTDPNQPQHF

j_gene: TRBJ2-7
v_gene: TRBV4-2
abundance: NA
d_gene: NA
CDR3nt: TGTGCCAGCAGCCAAGATAAAGGGTCCGAGCAGTACTTC
CDR3aa: CASSQDKGSEQYF

j_gene: TRBJ2-5
v_gene: TRBV4-1
abundance: few
d_gene: NA
CDR3nt: TGCGCCAGCAGCCAAGACAGCAGGTGGCAAGAGACCCAGTACTTC
CDR3aa: CASSQDSRWQETQYF

j_gene: TRBJ2-6
v_gene: TRBV19
abundance: few
d_gene: NA
CDR3nt: TGTGCCAGTAAGGAGGGGGCGGGTGGGGCCAACGTCCTGACTTTC
CDR3aa: CASKEGAGGANVLTF

j_gene: TRBJ2-3
v_gene: TRBV5-4
abundance: few
d_gene: TRBD1
CDR3nt: TGTGCCAGCAGACGGACAGGGTCCACCACAGATACGCAGTATTTT
CDR3aa: CASRRTGSTTDTQYF

j_gene: TRBJ2-7
v_gene: TRBV20-1
abundance: few
d_gene: TRBD2
CDR3nt: TGCAGTGCTAGAGATCCAAACTCGGGGGCTAGCGGGAGATTTCCCGAGCAGTACTTC
CDR3aa: CSARDPNSGASGRFPEQYF

j_gene: TRBJ1-1
v_gene: TRBV4-1
abundance: NA
d_gene: NA
CDR3nt: TGCGCCAGCAGCCAAGCGGGGGGGTTGAACACTGAAGCTTTCTTT
CDR3aa: CASSQAGGLNTEAFF

j_gene: TRBJ1-4
v_gene: TRBV11-2
abundance: NA
d_gene: NA
CDR3nt: TGTGCCAGCTGCGTCCTCTCCGGTGAAAAACTGTTTTTT
CDR3aa: CASCVLSGEKLFF

j_gene: TRBJ2-3
v_gene: TRBV12-3/TRBV12-4
abundance: NA
d_gene: NA
CDR3nt: TGTGCCAGCAGCCCGACTGGAGGCCCTAGGCAAACGCAGTATTTT
CDR3aa: CASSPTGGPRQTQYF

j_gene: TRBJ2-1
v_gene: TRBV27
abundance: once
d_gene: NA
CDR3nt: TGTGCCAGCAGTTTATCGGACGCGCAGGGGTGGGTCTTC
CDR3aa: CASSLSDAQGWVF

j_gene: TRBJ2-3
v_gene: TRBV7-7
abundance: few
d_gene: TRBD2
CDR3nt: TGTGCCAGCAGCTTAGCGCCGGGGGGGTCGGATACGCAGTATTTT
CDR3aa: CASSLAPGGSDTQYF

j_gene: TRBJ2-7
v_gene: TRBV7-9
abundance: few
d_gene: TRBD1
CDR3nt: TGTGCCAGCAGCCCTGCGCGCAGGGGGCCCCTCGAGCAGTACTTC
CDR3aa: CASSPARRGPLEQYF

j_gene: TRBJ2-1
v_gene: TRBV7-9
abundance: NA
d_gene: NA
CDR3nt: TGTGCCAGCAGCTACCCCCGGCTAGCTCATAGCTCCTACAATGAGCAGTTCTTC
CDR3aa: CASSYPRLAHSSYNEQFF

j_gene: TRBJ2-5
v_gene: TRBV7-6
abundance: many
d_gene: NA
CDR3nt: TGTGCCAGCAGCCACGCAGCGCCCCGTTACCAAGAGACCCAGTACTTC
CDR3aa: CASSHAAPRYQETQYF

j_gene: TRBJ2-1
v_gene: TRBV6-2/TRBV6-3
abundance: few
d_gene: TRBD2
CDR3nt: TGTGCCAGCAGTTTTGGGACTAGCGGGAGCCCCTACAATGAGCAGTTCTTC
CDR3aa: CASSFGTSGSPYNEQFF

j_gene: TRBJ2-7
v_gene: TRBV7-6
abundance: NA
d_gene: TRBD2
CDR3nt: TGTGCCAGCAGCCGCGGGACTAGAAAACCCTACGAGCAGTACTTC
CDR3aa: CASSRGTRKPYEQYF

j_gene: TRBJ1-6
v_gene: TRBV7-8
abundance: NA
d_gene: NA
CDR3nt: TGTGCCAGCAGCTTAGGGCGGGATTCACCCCTCCACTTT
CDR3aa: CASSLGRDSPLHF

j_gene: TRBJ1-3
v_gene: TRBV7-2
abundance: many
d_gene: NA
CDR3nt: TGTGCCAGCAGCTTGGTGGGGAGTGGAAACACCATATATTTT
CDR3aa: CASSLVGSGNTIYF